The clone carrying this TCR beta chain has only one observation. Germline V gene sequence: CDR1 MNHEY, CDR2 SMNVEV (reference sequence). This CDR3 contains 17 residues. The V end was cut by 0 bases, the J end by 0 bases, with 14 bases between. These data belong to a study of cytomegalovirus exposure and HLA in healthy donors. Amplification used 60 Vbeta primers and 13 Jbeta primers. The method was immunoSEQ multiplex PCR; TCRdb's version includes in-frame clones alone and lacks a portion of them. This sample yields 200,000 or so clones, of which 65% to 85% are seen a single time; more than 0.6% belongs to the top ten.

The chain uses TRBV27 and TRBJ1-1; no reliable D call. The sequenced sample consisted of PBMCs. The receptor comes from a boy between 2 and 10 years old in good health and CMV-seronegative. In DNA form, the CDR3 reads TGTGCCAGCAGTTTATCCCACAGCCTCCTGATGAACACTGAAGCTTTCTTT. The encoded protein is CASSLSHSLLMNTEAFF.